The following is a T cell receptor (beta chain) sequence with its context. Antigen: not known. The data were produced by immunoSEQ multiplex PCR, yet TCRdb's version contains in-frame clones alone and is incomplete. The sample includes around 88,000 clones, approximately 87% of them seen just once. These data are taken from a study of T cell responses to AZD1222 COVID-19 vaccine. Regarding the study as a whole: Researchers report vaccine-associated CD4 TCRs spanning spike, with dominance at 160-218 and 743-854. Clonal diversity may have been underestimated, and the donors were mostly white British, with more females than males.

V gave up 0 bases and J gave up 7 bases, with 12 bases separating them. CDR1 is LNHDA, CDR2 SQIVND, per germline (reference sequence). The CDR3 extends over 14 amino acids. The source of this sequence is an adult in good health. The V call is TRBV19, the J call TRBJ1-1; the D gene is possibly TRBD1 (5 bases). The input for sequencing was peripheral blood, taken on day 0 of AZD1222 vaccination. The CDR3 DNA reads TGTGCCAGTAGTATAGATGCTAGTCAGGGTGAAGCTTTCTTT. As protein: CASSIDASQGEAFF. The whole variable domain, filled in from reference TRBV19 and TRBJ1-1, reads DGGITQSPKYLFRKEGQNVTLSCEQNLNHDAMYWYRQDPGQGLRLIYYSQIVNDFQKGDIAEGYSVSREKKESFPLTVTSAQKNPTAFYLCASSIDASQGEAFFGQGTRLTVV.